This T cell receptor beta chain came from a study of OX40 agonist ivuxolimab in advanced cancers. Looking at the study overall: Of the patients, three showed partial responses, one with hepatocellular carcinoma and two with cutaneous melanoma.

Clones were sequenced by immunoSEQ multiplex PCR, and TCRdb holds only the in-frame ones, with some missing. The repertoire includes 95,000 to 100,000 clones, about nine tenths of them detected once, and roughly 1.5% sits in the top ten. Peripheral blood came from all dose cohorts at three timepoints. V lost 7 bases, J lost 3 bases, and 14 bases stayed unmatched. The CDR3 has 16 amino acids. Germline V gene lookup returns CDR1 SGHNT and CDR2 YENEEA. In regard to this clone: Its antigen is not identified.

Study observations and caveats: Researchers report that CD8+ T cells had, on average, more expanded clones than CD4+.

Sequencing was performed on CD4+ or CD8+ T cells sorted from blood, taken in a trial of the OX40 agonist ivuxolimab. The TCR was taken from an adult with an advanced solid tumor such as melanoma, head and neck, liver or kidney cancer. V usage is TRBV11-3 and J usage is TRBJ2-7, with 8 bases fitting TRBD2. The CDR3 DNA reads TGTGCCAGCAACCCGGTAGAGCGGGAGTATAGCTACGAGCAGTACTTC. Its protein product is CASNPVEREYSYEQYF.